These T cell receptor beta chains were read from a single sample in a study of T cell responses to AZD1222 COVID-19 vaccine. Here immunoSEQ multiplex PCR was the method, and the copy in TCRdb shows in-frame clones only, minus some. The sample yields roughly 120,000 clones, about 85% seen once. Sequencing used peripheral blood, obtained 28 days after the second AZD1222 dose. The receptors come from an adult who received the AZD1222 COVID-19 vaccine. The CDR3 runs from the conserved cysteine through the conserved F or W. The order of the fields is V gene, D gene, J gene, CDR3 length, clone size, CDR3 DNA, CDR3 protein. D genes are given only for firm matches. Not all rows give a size; the values are once, few, many and, for expanded clones, a class.

v_gene: TRBV28
d_gene: TRBD1
j_gene: TRBJ2-1
len: 13
abundance: -
CDR3nt: TGTGCCAGCAGTTGGGTCACAGGGGGCAAGCAGTTCTTC
CDR3aa: CASSWVTGGKQFF

v_gene: TRBV7-9
d_gene: -
j_gene: TRBJ2-5
len: 13
abundance: once
CDR3nt: TGTGCCAGCAGCTTTACGGGACAAGAGACCCAGTACTTC
CDR3aa: CASSFTGQETQYF

v_gene: TRBV6-4
d_gene: -
j_gene: TRBJ2-1
len: 13
abundance: -
CDR3nt: TGTGCCAGCAGTCGGTACTCCTACAATGAGCAGTTCTTC
CDR3aa: CASSRYSYNEQFF

v_gene: TRBV3-1/TRBV3-2
d_gene: TRBD1
j_gene: TRBJ2-5
len: 13
abundance: -
CDR3nt: TGTGCCAGCAGCGTTCTCCGACAGGGTGGGGAGTACTTC
CDR3aa: CASSVLRQGGEYF

v_gene: TRBV5-4
d_gene: -
j_gene: TRBJ1-4
len: 14
abundance: -
CDR3nt: TGTGCCAGCAGCCTCGGGACCCCGGGCGAAAAACTGTTTTTT
CDR3aa: CASSLGTPGEKLFF

v_gene: TRBV5-1
d_gene: -
j_gene: TRBJ2-5
len: 14
abundance: -
CDR3nt: TGCGCCAGCAGCTCTCAGGAGGGCAGGGTGACCCAGTACTTC
CDR3aa: CASSSQEGRVTQYF

v_gene: TRBV5-1
d_gene: -
j_gene: TRBJ2-1
len: 14
abundance: -
CDR3nt: TGCGCCAGCGGAAGACTAGGCCTCGACAATGAGCAGTTCTTC
CDR3aa: CASGRLGLDNEQFF

v_gene: TRBV30
d_gene: -
j_gene: TRBJ1-5
len: 13
abundance: -
CDR3nt: TGTGCCTGGGGCGTTGGGGGGACTGGGCCCCAGCATTTT
CDR3aa: CAWGVGGTGPQHF

v_gene: TRBV5-5
d_gene: TRBD1
j_gene: TRBJ1-2
len: 18
abundance: -
CDR3nt: TGTGCCAGCAGCTTGATCGTCCCCCGGGACAGGGGTAACTATGGCTACACCTTC
CDR3aa: CASSLIVPRDRGNYGYTF

v_gene: TRBV9
d_gene: -
j_gene: TRBJ1-2
len: 14
abundance: -
CDR3nt: TGTGCCAGCAGCGCAAACCAGGGAAACTATGGCTACACCTTC
CDR3aa: CASSANQGNYGYTF

v_gene: TRBV18
d_gene: -
j_gene: TRBJ2-5
len: 13
abundance: -
CDR3nt: TGTGCCAGCTCACCGGGAATAGGAGAGACCCAGTACTTC
CDR3aa: CASSPGIGETQYF

v_gene: TRBV11-2
d_gene: -
j_gene: TRBJ1-3
len: 16
abundance: -
CDR3nt: TGTGCCAGCAGCCAAAGGCGGGGGAGGGTCGGAAACACCATATATTTT
CDR3aa: CASSQRRGRVGNTIYF

v_gene: TRBV12-3/TRBV12-4
d_gene: -
j_gene: TRBJ2-5
len: 12
abundance: -
CDR3nt: TGTGCCAGCGGAAGGTTCCAAGAGACCCAGTACTTC
CDR3aa: CASGRFQETQYF

v_gene: TRBV12-3/TRBV12-4
d_gene: -
j_gene: TRBJ1-1
len: 13
abundance: -
CDR3nt: TGTGCCAGCAGTCTAGCTACGAACACTGAAGCTTTCTTT
CDR3aa: CASSLATNTEAFF

v_gene: TRBV30
d_gene: -
j_gene: TRBJ1-1
len: 11
abundance: few
CDR3nt: TGTGCCTACGAGAGGAACACTGAAGCTTTCTTT
CDR3aa: CAYERNTEAFF

v_gene: TRBV28
d_gene: TRBD2
j_gene: TRBJ2-3
len: 14
abundance: -
CDR3nt: TGTGCCAGCAGCCTAGCGGGGGGGCCAGATACGCAGTATTTT
CDR3aa: CASSLAGGPDTQYF

v_gene: TRBV5-1
d_gene: TRBD1
j_gene: TRBJ1-1
len: 17
abundance: -
CDR3nt: TGCGCCAGCAGCGCGCACACAGGGGGAGGACTGAACACTGAAGCTTTCTTT
CDR3aa: CASSAHTGGGLNTEAFF

v_gene: TRBV6-5
d_gene: -
j_gene: TRBJ2-7
len: 12
abundance: -
CDR3nt: TGTGCCAGCAGTATGGACAAGGGCAGGCAGTACTTC
CDR3aa: CASSMDKGRQYF

v_gene: TRBV18
d_gene: -
j_gene: TRBJ1-6
len: 12
abundance: -
CDR3nt: TGTGCCAGCTCACCACCTCTTTCACCCCTCCACTTT
CDR3aa: CASSPPLSPLHF

v_gene: TRBV19
d_gene: -
j_gene: TRBJ1-1
len: 15
abundance: -
CDR3nt: TGTGCCAGTAGTATAGGGCAGAGAGTGAACACTGAAGCTTTCTTT
CDR3aa: CASSIGQRVNTEAFF

v_gene: TRBV30
d_gene: -
j_gene: TRBJ1-2
len: 17
abundance: once
CDR3nt: TGTGCCTGGAGTGTGCTGCGGGACCGCCGCGAAAACTATGGCTACACCTTC
CDR3aa: CAWSVLRDRRENYGYTF

v_gene: TRBV7-2
d_gene: -
j_gene: TRBJ1-4
len: 13
abundance: once
CDR3nt: TGTGCCAGCAGCCCTTCGGCTAATGAAAAACTGTTTTTT
CDR3aa: CASSPSANEKLFF

v_gene: TRBV5-1
d_gene: -
j_gene: TRBJ1-5
len: 13
abundance: -
CDR3nt: TGCGCCAGCAGCTTGACAGCAAATCAGCCCCAGCATTTT
CDR3aa: CASSLTANQPQHF

v_gene: TRBV30
d_gene: TRBD1
j_gene: TRBJ1-4
len: 12
abundance: -
CDR3nt: TGTGCCTGGAGTCCAGGGGGCGAAAAACTGTTTTTT
CDR3aa: CAWSPGGEKLFF

v_gene: TRBV4-3
d_gene: -
j_gene: TRBJ2-7
len: 13
abundance: -
CDR3nt: TGCGCCAGCAGCCCGTGGACAGCCTACGAGCAGTACTTC
CDR3aa: CASSPWTAYEQYF

v_gene: TRBV5-1
d_gene: -
j_gene: TRBJ1-1
len: 14
abundance: -
CDR3nt: TGCGCCAGCAGCTTGCAGGGGCCGAACACTGAAGCTTTCTTT
CDR3aa: CASSLQGPNTEAFF

v_gene: TRBV5-1
d_gene: TRBD2
j_gene: TRBJ2-7
len: 14
abundance: once
CDR3nt: TGCGCCAGCAGCACGACTAGCGGAGCCTACGAGCAGTACTTC
CDR3aa: CASSTTSGAYEQYF

v_gene: TRBV19
d_gene: -
j_gene: TRBJ2-7
len: 14
abundance: -
CDR3nt: TGTGCCAGTTCCTCTAACCCGGCAGCATACGAGCAGTACTTC
CDR3aa: CASSSNPAAYEQYF

v_gene: TRBV29-1
d_gene: -
j_gene: TRBJ2-5
len: 13
abundance: once
CDR3nt: TGCAGCGGTAGACAGCCGGCACAAGAGACCCAGTACTTC
CDR3aa: CSGRQPAQETQYF

v_gene: TRBV19
d_gene: TRBD1
j_gene: TRBJ1-6
len: 12
abundance: -
CDR3nt: TGTGCCACCAGACAGGGAAATTCACCCCTCCACTTT
CDR3aa: CATRQGNSPLHF

v_gene: TRBV27
d_gene: TRBD1
j_gene: TRBJ1-2
len: 13
abundance: -
CDR3nt: TGTGCCAGCAGCCCCTGGACAGGGGATGGCTACACCTTC
CDR3aa: CASSPWTGDGYTF

v_gene: TRBV6-5
d_gene: -
j_gene: TRBJ1-3
len: 13
abundance: -
CDR3nt: TGTGCCAGCAGTCAGGGACTGGGAAACACCATATATTTT
CDR3aa: CASSQGLGNTIYF

v_gene: TRBV5-3
d_gene: -
j_gene: TRBJ2-2
len: 18
abundance: -
CDR3nt: TGTGCCAGAAGCGCAAAGACAGGACCGGCTCATAACACCGGGGAGCTGTTTTTT
CDR3aa: CARSAKTGPAHNTGELFF

v_gene: TRBV5-5
d_gene: -
j_gene: TRBJ1-1
len: 14
abundance: -
CDR3nt: TGTGCCAGCCGACGGAGTGAGGTGAACACTGAAGCTTTCTTT
CDR3aa: CASRRSEVNTEAFF

v_gene: TRBV5-1
d_gene: TRBD1
j_gene: TRBJ1-4
len: 18
abundance: -
CDR3nt: TGCGCCAGCAGCCTTTATCGTGGGACAGGGGGCAGGGGCGAAAAACTGTTTTTT
CDR3aa: CASSLYRGTGGRGEKLFF